The source of this T cell receptor (beta chain) is a study of blood T cell repertoires in COVID-19. Study-wide context: Samples came from the United States, Italy and Spain, spanning acute and convalescent COVID-19. The cDNA or gDNA used as material had been derived from T cells, B-cell-depleted T cells, or PBMCs.

The germline V and J ends were trimmed by 4 bases and 7 bases, with 15 bases remaining between them. Germline CDR1 SGHRS, CDR2 YFSETQ. CDR3 length: 13 amino acids. Original handling: Estimation of nucleated cell counts was performed using reference gene primer amplification. The method was immunoSEQ multiplex PCR; TCRdb's version includes in-frame clones alone and lacks a portion of them. V, J and clone size are those of that table, while D and trimming were read from the DNA. The data contain about 210,000 clones, approximately 90% of them singletons. The sequenced sample consisted of peripheral blood. The chain uses TRBV5-1 and TRBJ2-7; D call uncertain. This receptor was identified in a young man with acute or convalescent COVID-19. The CDR3 sequence: CASSIWMAREQYF. Here the CDR3 DNA reads TGCGCCAGCAGCATTTGGATGGCGCGGGAGCAGTACTTC.